The 12 T cell receptor beta chains below all came from one sample that was sequenced in a study of T cell clonotyping in hematopoietic cell transplantation. TCRdb's copy holds only in-frame clones and misses some; the assay was immunoSEQ multiplex PCR. The sample records approximately 75,000 clones, approximately 94% being singletons. What was sequenced was peripheral blood mononuclear cells. These receptors originate from a man in his fifties in good health. Some clones in this sample may be carry-over from other donors' samples.

This clone was recorded a few times. The V gene is TRBV15, the J gene TRBJ1-2; D gene ambiguous. Trimming left V 4 bases short and J 3 bases short, with 12 bases between. The germline gives CDR1 LNHNV, CDR2 YYDKDF (reference sequence). The length of the CDR3 is 14 residues. The CDR3 loop is CATSTRTAYYGYTF. CDR3 DNA sequence: TGTGCCACCAGCACAAGGACGGCCTACTATGGCTACACCTTC.

The V and J genes are TRBV19 and TRBJ2-3; D is uncertain. The CDR3 is 14 residues long. Trimming stripped 1 base from V and 1 base from J, with 6 bases between. CDR1 is LNHDA, CDR2 SQIVND, per germline (reference sequence). The CDR3 spells CASSIVVGTDTQYF. CDR3 sequence (DNA): TGTGCCAGTAGTATAGTAGTGGGCACAGATACGCAGTATTTT.

The V gene is TRBV7-8, the J gene TRBJ2-7, with D perhaps TRBD2 (5 bases). Germline V gene lookup returns CDR1 SGHVS and CDR2 FQNEAQ. Trimming removed 5 bases at V and 6 bases at J, with 14 bases between. The CDR3 runs to 13 residues. The CDR3 protein is CASSSEEEAEQYF. The CDR3 nucleotides read TGTGCCAGCAGCAGTGAGGAGGAGGCCGAGCAGTACTTC. Full variable domain (outside the CDR3, taken from reference TRBV7-8 and TRBJ2-7): GAGVSQSPRYKVAKRGQDVALRCDPISGHVSLFWYQQALGQGPEFLTYFQNEAQLDKSGLPSDRFFAERPEGSVSTLKIQRTQQEDSAVYLCASSSEEEAEQYFGPGTRLTVT.

The J gene is TRBJ2-3, the V gene TRBV20-1, with D unclear. Germline loops: CDR1 DFQATT, CDR2 SNEGSKA (reference sequence). The CDR3 runs to 11 residues. Deletions cut 6 bases from V and 4 bases from J, with 8 bases between. This CDR3 is CSAERADTQYF. The CDR3 coding sequence is TGCAGTGCCGAGAGAGCAGATACGCAGTATTTT.

V usage is TRBV28 and J usage is TRBJ2-7; TRBD1 or TRBD2 may be the D gene (5 bases each). Germline V gene data show CDR1 as MDHEN and CDR2 as SYDVKM. Trimming took off 7 bases at V and 9 bases at J, with 19 bases between the two ends. The CDR3 runs 13 residues. The CDR3 sequence: CASKHRIQRGQYF. CDR3 bases: TGTGCCAGCAAACACAGGATCCAACGGGGGCAGTACTTC. The entire variable domain, with the rest obtained from reference TRBV28 and TRBJ2-7, is as follows: DVKVTQSSRYLVKRTGEKVFLECVQDMDHENMFWYRQDPGLGLRLIYFSYDVKMKEKGDIPEGYSVSREKKERFSLILESASTNQTSMYLCASKHRIQRGQYFGPGTRLTVT.

CDR3 region: CASSVGTGGTDTQYF. In DNA form, the CDR3 reads TGTGCCAGCAGCGTAGGGACAGGGGGCACAGATACGCAGTATTTT. This rearrangement joins TRBV9 to TRBJ2-3, with 9 bases lining up with TRBD1. The V gene's germline CDR1 is SGDLS and CDR2 YYNGEE. This CDR3 has 15 amino acids. The V gene end was trimmed by 0 bases and the J gene end by 1 base; junction bases not matched to a gene: 0.

This clone has just one count. The V call is TRBV4-1, the J call TRBJ2-3; the match to TRBD2 covers 10 bases. The CDR3 contains 15 residues. Trimming at V came to 3 bases and at J to 6 bases, leaving 6 bases not matched to a gene. Germline V gives CDR1 MGHRA, CDR2 YSYEKL. The CDR3 is CASSQKRGGLDTQYF. CDR3 nucleotides: TGCGCCAGCAGCCAGAAGCGGGGGGGCTTGGATACGCAGTATTTT.

CDR3 loop: CSVRGGEHYGYTF. The CDR3 nucleotides are TGCAGCGTGAGAGGGGGCGAGCACTATGGCTACACCTTC. The J gene is TRBJ1-2, the V gene TRBV29-1; 7 bases align to TRBD1. The V and J ends lost 6 bases and 3 bases, in that order; junction bases with no gene match: 7. The germline CDR1 and CDR2 sequences are SQVTM and ANQGSEA. This CDR3 contains 13 residues.

This chain uses TRBV5-1 with TRBJ2-7; perhaps TRBD2 as D (6 bases). V was cut by 0 bases and J by 4 bases, with 14 bases left in between. This CDR3 contains 15 residues. The germline CDR1 and CDR2 sequences are SGHRS and YFSETQ. The CDR3 coding sequence is TGCGCCAGCAGCTTGGAGGCGGGAAGGCTGTACGAGCAGTACTTC. As protein: CASSLEAGRLYEQYF. Variable domain in full (rest from reference TRBV5-1 and TRBJ2-7): KAGVTQTPRYLIKTRGQQVTLSCSPISGHRSVSWYQQTPGQGLQFLFEYFSETQRNKGNFPGRFSGRQFSNSRSEMNVSTLELGDSALYLCASSLEAGRLYEQYFGPGTRLTVT.

The chain uses TRBV11-2 and TRBJ2-5; 11 bases are shared with TRBD2. J lost 5 bases, V lost 3 bases, and 14 bases had no gene match. The germline CDR1 and CDR2 sequences are SGHAT and FQNNGV. CDR3 length equals 18 residues. Written as DNA, the CDR3 is TGTGCCAGCAGCTTTAGTAGTACTAGCGGGGGCCCGAGGGAGACCCAGTACTTC. The encoded protein is CASSFSSTSGGPRETQYF. Based on the CDR3 plus reference TRBV11-2 and TRBJ2-5, the full variable domain is EAGVAQSPRYKIIEKRQSVAFWCNPISGHATLYWYQQILGQGPKLLIQFQNNGVVDDSQLPKDRFSAERLKGVDSTLKIQPAKLEDSAVYLCASSFSSTSGGPRETQYFGPGTRLLVL.

The CDR3 reads CASSSSTQVGIQYF. The DNA for the CDR3 is TGTGCCAGCAGCTCCAGTACCCAAGTTGGCATTCAGTACTTC. V gene TRBV5-8 combines with J gene TRBJ2-4, with no clear D. Germline V gene data show CDR1 as SGHTS and CDR2 as YDEGEE. The CDR3 is 14 amino acids. V lost 3 bases to trimming and J lost 9 bases, with 16 bases between them.

CDR3 sequence: CASRATGGARYEQYF. The CDR3 DNA sequence: TGTGCCAGCAGGGCAACAGGGGGCGCGCGCTACGAGCAGTACTTC. The rearrangement links TRBV2 to TRBJ2-7; 9 bases are a match to TRBD1. V lost 6 bases and J lost 3; bases outside the gene matches: 9. The length of the CDR3 is 15 residues. Germline CDR1 reads SNHLY; CDR2 reads FYNNEI.